Each of the 29 T cell receptor beta chains below was sequenced from the same sample in a study of control samples from healthy donors and cancer patients. Generated by immunoSEQ multiplex PCR, the TCRdb table keeps only in-frame clones and is missing some. The sample records about 92,000 clones, around 80% being singletons. The specimen sequenced was blood. All receptors derive from an older woman in good health.

This CDR3 reads CASSLPGLDGTQYF. The CDR3 nucleotides read TGTGCCAGCAGCCTACCGGGACTAGATGGTACGCAGTATTTT. The genes are TRBV4-2 and TRBJ2-3; TRBD2 matches 8 bases. V lost 4 bases and J lost 8; bases outside the gene matches: 8. CDR3 length equals 14 residues. CDR1 and CDR2 (germline): LGHNA, YNFKEQ.

V usage is TRBV7-2 and J usage is TRBJ2-1; 8 bases fit TRBD2. V was pared by 4 bases and J by 2 bases, with 4 bases of the junction left unmatched. This CDR3 has 15 residues. Germline CDR1 and CDR2: SGHTA and FQGNSA. The CDR3 here is CASSYRGGAYNEQFF. Here the CDR3 DNA reads TGTGCCAGCAGCTACCGGGGGGGCGCCTACAATGAGCAGTTCTTC.

V and J are TRBV6-6 and TRBJ1-1; D remains ambiguous. Trimming stripped 0 bases from V and 5 bases from J, with 7 bases between. This CDR3 region has 13 residues. The germline CDR1 and CDR2 sequences are MNHNY and SVGAGI (reference sequence). Written as DNA, the CDR3 is TGTGCCAGCAGTTACTCAGAAGGGACTGAAGCTTTCTTT. The encoded protein is CASSYSEGTEAFF.

The chain couples TRBV6-2 or TRBV6-3 to TRBJ2-6; D gene uncertain. CDR1 is MNHEY, CDR2 SVGEGT, per germline. Trimming removed 0 bases at V and 0 bases at J, with 3 bases between. This CDR3 comprises 15 residues. The CDR3, as DNA: TGTGCCAGCAGTTACTCGAGCTCTGGGGCCAACGTCCTGACTTTC. Translation: CASSYSSSGANVLTF.

J is TRBJ2-5 and V is TRBV4-3; D unclear. Germline V gene data show CDR1 as LGHNA and CDR2 as YSLEER. V shed 3 bases and J shed 2 bases, with 13 bases lying between them. The CDR3 extends over 15 amino acids. CDR3 sequence reads: CASSHLPGKQETQYF. DNA for the CDR3: TGCGCCAGCAGCCATCTCCCCGGCAAGCAAGAGACCCAGTACTTC.

The V gene is TRBV7-2, the J gene TRBJ2-3; D is unresolved. Germline CDR1 reads SGHTA; CDR2 reads FQGNSA. The CDR3 runs to 13 residues. With 2 bases removed from V and 4 bases from J, the gap between germline ends came to 7 bases. CDR3 in amino acids: CASSLYTSDTQYF. DNA of the CDR3: TGTGCCAGCAGCTTATACACCTCAGATACGCAGTATTTT.

This chain uses TRBV20-1 with TRBJ2-1, with unresolved D. Germline V CDR1 and CDR2: DFQATT, SNEGSKA (reference sequence). V lost 3 bases and J 2 bases, leaving 8 bases between the germline ends. The CDR3 is 13 residues long. The CDR3: CSASNPPYNEQFF. The CDR3 DNA reads TGCAGTGCTAGTAACCCCCCCTACAATGAGCAGTTCTTC.

This chain uses TRBV6-6 with TRBJ2-5, with D possibly matching TRBD2 (5 bases). Trimming removed 2 bases from V and 0 bases from J, with 10 bases in between. This CDR3 region has 15 residues. Germline V gene sequence: CDR1 MNHNY, CDR2 SVGAGI (reference sequence). CDR3 sequence: CASSYGLRYQETQYF. For the CDR3, the DNA is TGTGCCAGCAGTTACGGACTGCGGTACCAAGAGACCCAGTACTTC.

The J gene is TRBJ2-4, the V gene TRBV19, with TRBD1 as a possible D gene (6 bases). Per the germline V gene, CDR1 is LNHDA and CDR2 is SQIVND (reference sequence). CDR3 length: 15 amino acids. The germline V and J ends were trimmed by 3 bases and 5 bases, with 14 bases remaining between them. CDR3 sequence: CASSISGQLQNIQYF. The CDR3 bases are TGTGCCAGTAGTATTTCCGGACAGTTACAAAACATTCAGTACTTC.

This clone showed up many times. The chain couples TRBV5-3 to TRBJ1-3, with D uncertain. TRBV5-3 is given ORF status, its function remaining uncertain. The CDR3 has 17 amino acids. Trimming removed 6 bases at V and 7 bases at J, with 26 bases between. The CDR3 DNA reads TGTGCCAGAATAACGGGCGGGGAGACCTGTCTGCGGAACACCATATATTTT. Residues: CARITGGETCLRNTIYF.

The rearrangement uses TRBV24-1 and TRBJ1-5, with D maybe TRBD1 (5 bases). The V end lost 10 bases, the J end lost 1 base, and 16 bases lay between the germline ends. The V gene's germline CDR1 is KGHDR and CDR2 SFDVKD. The CDR3 spans 15 residues. As DNA, the CDR3 is TGTGCCACGACCAGTCCCCGACAGAGCAATCAGCCCCAGCATTTT. It is translated as CATTSPRQSNQPQHF.

The rearrangement joins TRBV28 to TRBJ1-1, with D perhaps matching TRBD1 (5 bases). The germline V gene encodes CDR1 MDHEN and CDR2 SYDVKM. V was pared by 2 bases and J by 1 base, with 8 bases between. The CDR3 extends over 14 amino acids. This CDR3 is CASSLQGPNTEAFF. The DNA of the CDR3 is TGTGCCAGCAGTTTACAGGGCCCGAACACTGAAGCTTTCTTT.

This chain connects TRBV6-1 to TRBJ2-7; D call uncertain. This CDR3 has 14 residues. Germline V gene sequence: CDR1 MNHNS, CDR2 SASEGT. Trimming shortened V by 3 bases and J by 2 bases, and 11 bases separated the two germline ends. Here the CDR3 reads CASSDRMPPYEQYF. In DNA, the CDR3 is TGTGCCAGCAGTGACCGGATGCCCCCCTACGAGCAGTACTTC.

This chain connects TRBV7-2 to TRBJ2-2; perhaps TRBD2 as D (6 bases). The CDR3 consists of 14 residues. V was shortened by 6 bases and J by 4 bases, with 12 bases between the two germline ends. The germline V gene has CDR1 SGHTA and CDR2 FQGNSA. The CDR3, as DNA: TGTGCCAGCAGTTCCCGGGACTTCACCGGGGAGCTGTTTTTT. Its translation: CASSSRDFTGELFF.

The rearrangement links TRBV19 to TRBJ2-1; D is possibly TRBD2 (6 bases). Germline CDR1 and CDR2: LNHDA and SQIVND (reference sequence). V was pared by 1 base and J by 1 base, with 8 bases between. The CDR3 is 15 residues long. CDR3 region: CASSIAGLSYNEQFF. The CDR3 DNA reads TGTGCCAGTAGTATAGCGGGACTGTCCTACAATGAGCAGTTCTTC.

The CDR3 protein is CASSLYNEQFF. The CDR3 DNA is TGTGCCAGCAGCCTCTACAATGAGCAGTTCTTC. The chain combines TRBV9 with TRBJ2-1; D call uncertain. Looked up from germline, CDR1 is SGDLS and CDR2 is YYNGEE. The length of the CDR3 is 11 residues. V dropped 4 bases and J dropped 3 bases, with 2 bases sitting between them.

This chain joins TRBV6-4 and TRBJ1-6; D is unclear. Trimming left V 2 bases short and J 8 bases short, with 16 bases between. Germline CDR1 and CDR2: MRHNA and SNTAGT. The length of the CDR3 is 16 residues. The CDR3 DNA reads as TGTGCCAGCAGTGACCTTGGATTGGGGTATCATTCACCCCTCCACTTT. This codes for CASSDLGLGYHSPLHF.

The chain has TRBV19 and TRBJ2-1; D may be TRBD2 (6 bases). Germline lookup yields CDR1 LNHDA and CDR2 SQIVND (reference sequence). This CDR3 has 16 residues. The V and J ends lost 4 bases and 3 bases respectively, with 16 bases between them. The CDR3 sequence: CASSSYRSGGYNEQFF. In nucleotides, the CDR3 is TGTGCCAGTAGTAGTTACAGGTCCGGGGGCTACAATGAGCAGTTCTTC.

This clone was seen a handful of times. The chain carries TRBV6-5 and TRBJ1-2; TRBD1 agrees at 8 bases. Germline loops: CDR1 MNHEY, CDR2 SVGAGI. The CDR3 runs 12 residues. V gave up 4 bases and J gave up 9 bases; unmatched junction bases: 4. CDR3 coding DNA: TGTGCCAGCAGTTGGGACAGGAATAGCTACACCTTC. It translates to CASSWDRNSYTF.

This clone was observed a few times. V and J are TRBV29-1 and TRBJ1-1; 7 nucleotides agree with TRBD1. V lost 7 bases and J lost 2; bases outside the gene matches: 16. From germline, CDR1 is SQVTM and CDR2 ANQGSEA. The CDR3 consists of 16 residues. This CDR3 reads CSATGAAASSNTEAFF. The CDR3 DNA is TGCAGCGCAACAGGGGCCGCGGCGTCGTCAAACACTGAAGCTTTCTTT.

In this sample, this clone turned up a few times. The V and J genes are TRBV28 and TRBJ2-5; D may correspond to TRBD1 or TRBD2 (5 bases each). CDR3 length: 14 amino acids. V dropped 6 bases and J dropped 0 bases, with 11 bases sitting between them. Germline loops: CDR1 MDHEN, CDR2 SYDVKM. Written as DNA, the CDR3 is TGTGCCAGCAGGGGGACGTTTGACCAAGAGACCCAGTACTTC. Its protein product is CASRGTFDQETQYF. Using reference TRBV28 and TRBJ2-5 for the parts outside the CDR3, the full variable domain is DVKVTQSSRYLVKRTGEKVFLECVQDMDHENMFWYRQDPGLGLRLIYFSYDVKMKEKGDIPEGYSVSREKKERFSLILESASTNQTSMYLCASRGTFDQETQYFGPGTRLLVL.

The chain links TRBV3-1 (or the pseudogene TRBV3-2) to TRBJ1-5; weak D call: TRBD1 (6 bases). The ends were cut back, 5 bases at V and 5 bases at J, with 16 bases in the middle. Germline-derived CDR1 and CDR2 are LGHDT and YNNKEL (reference sequence). CDR3 size: 15 residues. CDR3 sequence reads: CASSETAGGHQPQHF. CDR3 in DNA: TGTGCCAGCAGCGAAACCGCGGGGGGGCATCAGCCCCAGCATTTT.

J is TRBJ2-5 and V is TRBV18; D is ambiguous. The germline V gene encodes CDR1 KGHSH and CDR2 LQKENI. V gave up 0 bases and J gave up 5 bases, with 4 bases separating them. The CDR3 consists of 12 residues. The CDR3, as DNA: TGTGCCAGCTCACCACCCGACGAGACCCAGTACTTC. Translated, it gives CASSPPDETQYF.

The chain uses TRBV6-1 and TRBJ1-3, with 8 bases fitting TRBD1. The CDR3 contains 18 residues. The germline V gene encodes CDR1 MNHNS and CDR2 SASEGT. With 4 bases clipped from V and 3 bases from J, the junction kept 14 bases outside the gene matches. The CDR3: CASSARGQGTGGGNTIYF. The CDR3 nucleotides read TGTGCCAGCAGTGCTAGAGGACAGGGAACAGGTGGTGGAAACACCATATATTTT.

The genes are TRBV9 and TRBJ2-3; possibly TRBD2 for D (6 bases). CDR3 length equals 15 residues. Germline V gene sequence: CDR1 SGDLS, CDR2 YYNGEE. V shed 0 bases and J shed 4 bases, with 12 bases lying between them. CDR3 in DNA: TGTGCCAGCAGCGTAGCCGGGGGTTTCGCAGATACGCAGTATTTT. It encodes CASSVAGGFADTQYF.

The chain has TRBV19 and TRBJ1-1; 7 bases align to TRBD1. The CDR3 spans 16 residues. The germline V gene encodes CDR1 LNHDA and CDR2 SQIVND (reference sequence). The trim removed 4 bases at V and 1 base at J, leaving 9 bases unmatched. The CDR3 loop reads CASSNDRDPRNTEAFF. The CDR3 DNA is TGTGCCAGTAGTAACGACAGGGACCCGCGGAACACTGAAGCTTTCTTT. The full variable domain, in which reference TRBV19 and TRBJ1-1 provide the parts outside the CDR3, is DGGITQSPKYLFRKEGQNVTLSCEQNLNHDAMYWYRQDPGQGLRLIYYSQIVNDFQKGDIAEGYSVSREKKESFPLTVTSAQKNPTAFYLCASSNDRDPRNTEAFFGQGTRLTVV.

This clone occurred once. This chain connects TRBV7-8 to TRBJ1-3, with a possible D match to TRBD1 (5 bases). The CDR3 extends over 14 amino acids. The germline V gene encodes CDR1 SGHVS and CDR2 FQNEAQ. Trimming took 5 bases from V and 3 from J, leaving 11 bases between them. The chain's CDR3 is CASSPQGFGNTIYF. The CDR3 DNA reads as TGTGCCAGCAGCCCCCAGGGTTTTGGAAACACCATATATTTT.

The chain employs TRBV3-1 (or the pseudogene TRBV3-2) and TRBJ2-1; 7 bases fit TRBD2. The V gene's germline CDR1 is LGHDT and CDR2 YNNKEL (reference sequence). The CDR3 sequence is 19 residues long. The trim removed 3 bases at V and 6 bases at J, leaving 20 bases unmatched. The DNA for the CDR3 is TGTGCCAGCAGCCATGACGGCGACTTTCCGGGTGGGGAGGGCAATGAGCAGTTCTTC. Protein: CASSHDGDFPGGEGNEQFF.

The CDR3 bases are TGTGCCAGCAGTTACCAGCGGGTCGCCACAGATACGCAGTATTTT. Its protein is CASSYQRVATDTQYF. This chain connects TRBV6-2 or TRBV6-3 to TRBJ2-3, with D possibly TRBD2 on 6 matching bases. This CDR3 spans 15 amino acids. CDR1 and CDR2 (germline): MNHEY, SVGEGT. V was shortened by 2 bases and J by 2 bases, with 11 bases between the two germline ends.